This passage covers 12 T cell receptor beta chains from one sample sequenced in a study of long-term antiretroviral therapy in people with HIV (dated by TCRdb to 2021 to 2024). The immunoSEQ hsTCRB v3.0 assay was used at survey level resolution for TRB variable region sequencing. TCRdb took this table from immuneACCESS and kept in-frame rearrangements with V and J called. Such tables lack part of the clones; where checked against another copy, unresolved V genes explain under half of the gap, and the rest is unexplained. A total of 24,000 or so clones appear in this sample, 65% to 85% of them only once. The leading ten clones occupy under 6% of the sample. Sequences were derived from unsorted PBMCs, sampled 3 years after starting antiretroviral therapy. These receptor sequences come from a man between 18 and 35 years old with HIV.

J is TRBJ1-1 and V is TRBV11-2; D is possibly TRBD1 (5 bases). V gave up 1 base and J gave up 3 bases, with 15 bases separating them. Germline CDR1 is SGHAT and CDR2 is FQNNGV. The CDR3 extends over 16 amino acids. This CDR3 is CASSLGSWEGDTEAFF. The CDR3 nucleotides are TGTGCCAGCAGCTTAGGATCCTGGGAAGGGGACACTGAAGCTTTCTTT.

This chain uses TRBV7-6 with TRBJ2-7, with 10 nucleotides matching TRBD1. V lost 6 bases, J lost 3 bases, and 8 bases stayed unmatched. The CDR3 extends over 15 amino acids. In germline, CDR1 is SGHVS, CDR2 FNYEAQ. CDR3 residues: CASSLGQGSFYEQYV. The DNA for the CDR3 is TGTGCCAGCAGTTTGGGACAGGGGTCTTTCTACGAGCAGTACGTC.

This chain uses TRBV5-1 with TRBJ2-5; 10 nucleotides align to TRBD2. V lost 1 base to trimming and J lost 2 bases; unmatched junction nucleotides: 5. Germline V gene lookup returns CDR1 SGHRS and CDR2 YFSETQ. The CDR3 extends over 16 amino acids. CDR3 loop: CASSLISGGGQETQYF. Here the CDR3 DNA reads TGCGCCAGCAGCTTGATCAGCGGGGGGGGGCAAGAGACCCAGTACTTC.

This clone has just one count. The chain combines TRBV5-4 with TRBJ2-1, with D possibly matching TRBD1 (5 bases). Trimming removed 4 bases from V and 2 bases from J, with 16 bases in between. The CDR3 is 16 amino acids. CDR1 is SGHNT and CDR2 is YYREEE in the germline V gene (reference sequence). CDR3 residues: CASSRAPEGAYNEQFF. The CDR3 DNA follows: TGTGCCAGCAGCCGCGCCCCCGAAGGGGCCTACAATGAGCAGTTCTTC.

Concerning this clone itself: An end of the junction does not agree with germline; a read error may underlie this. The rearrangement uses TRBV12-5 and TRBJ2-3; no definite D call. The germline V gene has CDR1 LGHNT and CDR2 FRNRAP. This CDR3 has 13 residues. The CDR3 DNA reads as TGTGCTAGTGGTTTGAGGAGCAAAGATACGCAGTATTTT. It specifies CASGLRSKDTQYF.

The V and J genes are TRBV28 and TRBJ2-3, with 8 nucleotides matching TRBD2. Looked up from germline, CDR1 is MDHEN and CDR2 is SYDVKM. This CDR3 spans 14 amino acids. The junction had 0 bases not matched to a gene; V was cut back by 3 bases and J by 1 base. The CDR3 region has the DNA TGTGCCAGCAGTTTGCGGGGGGGCACAGATACGCAGTATTTT. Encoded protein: CASSLRGGTDTQYF.

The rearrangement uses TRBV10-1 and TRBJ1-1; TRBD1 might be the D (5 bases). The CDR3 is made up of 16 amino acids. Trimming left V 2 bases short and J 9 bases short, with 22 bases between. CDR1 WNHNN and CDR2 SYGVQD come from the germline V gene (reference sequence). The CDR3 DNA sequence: TGCGCCAGCAGTGAGGCAAGCTCAAGCGGACAATCTAAAGCTTTCTTT. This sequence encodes CASSEASSSGQSKAFF.

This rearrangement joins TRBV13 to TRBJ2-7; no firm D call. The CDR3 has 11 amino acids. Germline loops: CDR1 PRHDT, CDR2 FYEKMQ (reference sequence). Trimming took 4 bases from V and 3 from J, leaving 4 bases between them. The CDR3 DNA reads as TGTGCCAGCAGCTCGTTCTACGAGCAGTACTTC. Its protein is CASSSFYEQYF.

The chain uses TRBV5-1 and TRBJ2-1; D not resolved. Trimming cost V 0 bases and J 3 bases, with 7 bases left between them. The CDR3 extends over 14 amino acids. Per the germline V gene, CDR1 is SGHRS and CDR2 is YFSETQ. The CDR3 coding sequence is TGCGCCAGCAGCTTGGAGTACAGCTACAATGAGCAGTTCTTC. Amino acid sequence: CASSLEYSYNEQFF.

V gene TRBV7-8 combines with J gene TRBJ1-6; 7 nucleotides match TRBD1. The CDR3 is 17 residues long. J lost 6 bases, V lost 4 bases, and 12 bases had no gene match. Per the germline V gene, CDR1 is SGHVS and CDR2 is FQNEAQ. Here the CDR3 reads CASSSFDPGTANSPLHF. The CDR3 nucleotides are TGTGCCAGCAGCTCCTTTGACCCCGGGACAGCTAATTCACCCCTCCACTTT.

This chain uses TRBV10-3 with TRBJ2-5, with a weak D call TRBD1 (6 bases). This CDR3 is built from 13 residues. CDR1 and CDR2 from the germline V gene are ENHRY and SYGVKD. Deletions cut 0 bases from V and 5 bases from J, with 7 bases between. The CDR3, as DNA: TGTGCCATCAGTGAGTCAAGGGGGGAGACCCAGTACTTC. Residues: CAISESRGETQYF.

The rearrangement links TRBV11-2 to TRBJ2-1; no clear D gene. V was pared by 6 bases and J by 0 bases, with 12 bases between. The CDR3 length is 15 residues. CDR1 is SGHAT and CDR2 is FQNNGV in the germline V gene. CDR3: CASRSILGSYNEQFF. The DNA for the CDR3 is TGTGCCAGCAGATCTATTTTAGGCTCCTACAATGAGCAGTTCTTC.